This TCR beta chain is from a study of identical twins. TCRdb reanalysed the 5' RACE reads using MiXCR and keeps one entry per CDR3 protein. The table has approximately 300,000 distinct CDR3 sequences, more than 8% seen once. The CDR3 covers 14 residues. Trimming took 3 bases from V and 4 from J, leaving 9 bases between them. CDR1 is MDHEN and CDR2 is SYDVKM in the germline V gene. The same data also contributed to another study, on yellow fever vaccine responses in identical twins.

This TCR came from a woman aged 18-30 years in good health. Material: CD8+ T cells sorted from blood. V usage is TRBV28 and J usage is TRBJ2-2; D remains ambiguous. The CDR3 spells CASSLWDGTGELFF. The CDR3 region has the DNA TGTGCCAGCAGTTTGTGGGATGGCACCGGGGAGCTGTTTTTT.